This T cell receptor beta chain was captured by sequencing in a study of human T cells and chemical hapten exposure. Across the study: For sensitization, 2% DPC was applied to a roughly 2 cm by roughly 2 cm patch of upper inner arm skin. Findings and caveats of the study: After DPC sensitization, TCRs above 1 in 1000 frequency showed no change.

This clonotype appeared a few times. What it binds is unknown. TCRdb used MiXCR to reprocess the RACE reads, holding one entry per CDR3 protein. The data contain 100,000 or so distinct CDR3 sequences, approximately 10% of them singletons. This CDR3 comprises 15 residues. V shed 5 bases and J shed 0 bases, with 13 bases lying between them. Documented time point: patch test 2, 6 weeks after DPC sensitization. Treatment of the sample: therapeutic diphenylcyclopropenone sensitization with weekly scalp DPC. V is TRBV12-3 or TRBV12-4 and J is TRBJ1-2; tentative D call: TRBD1 (5 bases). The input for sequencing was whole blood, taken in connection with sensitization to the hapten diphenylcyclopropenone (DPC). The sequence came from a man aged 35-49 years with alopecia areata. Some clones in this sample may be carry-over from other donors' samples. The CDR3 is CASSANWGANYGYTF. CDR3 nucleotide sequence: TGTGCCAGCAGTGCTAACTGGGGGGCTAACTATGGCTACACCTTC.